The T cell receptor (beta chain) under discussion was sequenced for a study of immune heterogeneity within non-small cell lung tumors. The wider study: Of the tumors, 4 were squamous cell, around 9 non-squamous, and 1 not otherwise specified.

The table lists this clonotype with a count of one. Its antigen is not identified. For each sample, template was around 650 ng of bulk tumor genomic DNA. Surgeons took several biopsies per primary tumor, spaced far apart, during surgery. Curative surgery was performed on patients who had untreated, newly diagnosed non-small cell lung cancer. Donors comprised surgical patients with newly diagnosed non-small cell lung cancer, operated on with curative intent. Germline V gene sequence: CDR1 MDHEN, CDR2 SYDVKM. The V end lost 3 bases, the J end lost 5 bases, and 16 bases lay between the germline ends. This CDR3 has 16 amino acids. Multiplex PCR amplified TCR beta CDR3 with 32 V and 13 J primers. Using its own MiXCR run on the multiplex PCR reads, TCRdb lists one record per CDR3 protein. The table shows 9,000 to 10,000 distinct CDR3 sequences, with more than 25% occurring only once. Study results and caveats: Dominant CDR3 beta clonotypes repeated across a patient's tumor loci, while different loci held unique high-frequency clones. Local tumor mutational burden and local T-cell repertoire clonality showed a moderate significant correlation, R approximately 0.35.

This sequence originates from a man aged 55 to 70 with non-small cell lung cancer. Sequences were obtained from lung tumor tissue. The genes are TRBV28 and TRBJ1-4, with D possibly matching TRBD1 (6 bases). CDR3 sequence: CASSFTYGGGNEKLFF. Written as DNA, the CDR3 is TGTGCCAGCAGTTTCACCTATGGAGGGGGAAATGAAAAACTGTTTTTT.